What follows are 28 T cell receptor beta chains derived from one specimen sequenced in a study of blood T cell repertoires in COVID-19. Profiled with immunoSEQ multiplex PCR; TCRdb holds only in-frame clones, not every one. Of 55,000 or so clones listed, approximately 90% are singletons. The source material was peripheral blood. The origin of the receptors is a man between 40 and 49 years old with acute or convalescent COVID-19.

About this clone: The same CDR3 can be traced to other DNA sequences in this sample. The rearrangement links TRBV5-1 to TRBJ1-3; D gene ambiguous. V dropped 3 bases and J dropped 0 bases, with 4 bases sitting between them. This CDR3 contains 13 residues. From germline, CDR1 is SGHRS and CDR2 YFSETQ. The CDR3 bases are TGCGCCAGCAGCTCGGGCTCTGGAAACACCATATATTTT. This encodes CASSSGSGNTIYF.

The chain is built from TRBV27 and TRBJ2-1; D is uncertain. CDR3 size: 12 residues. With 5 bases removed from V and 1 base from J, the gap between germline ends came to 3 bases. CDR1 is MNHEY and CDR2 is SMNVEV in the germline V gene (reference sequence). This chain's CDR3 is CASSPSYNEQFF. CDR3 nucleotides: TGTGCCAGCAGTCCTTCCTACAATGAGCAGTTCTTC.

J is TRBJ1-5 and V is TRBV7-2; 7 bases align to TRBD1. Germline lookup yields CDR1 SGHTA and CDR2 FQGNSA. The length of the CDR3 is 13 residues. V gave up 4 bases and J gave up 8 bases; unmatched junction bases: 5. This CDR3 is CASSSNRGEPQHF. The CDR3 DNA reads as TGTGCCAGCAGCTCGAACAGGGGTGAGCCCCAGCATTTT.

The rearrangement uses TRBV6-5 and TRBJ1-1, with D tentatively TRBD1 (5 bases). Germline lookup yields CDR1 MNHEY and CDR2 SVGAGI. The CDR3 extends over 14 amino acids. Trimming stripped 0 bases from V and 5 bases from J, with 10 bases between. The chain's CDR3 is CASSYSRGSTEAFF. CDR3 nucleotides: TGTGCCAGCAGTTACTCGCGGGGGAGTACTGAAGCTTTCTTT.

This chain links TRBV2 with TRBJ1-3; D not certain. V was shortened by 8 bases and J by 2 bases, with 16 bases between the two germline ends. Germline CDR1 reads SNHLY; CDR2 reads FYNNEI. The CDR3 is 15 residues long. The CDR3 DNA follows: TGTGCCAGCCAGCTGGGCCAGATCACTGGAAACACCATATATTTT. It yields the protein CASQLGQITGNTIYF.

The chain has TRBV6-5 and TRBJ1-1; D might be TRBD1 (6 bases). The CDR3 sequence is 12 residues long. Germline assignment: CDR1 MNHEY and CDR2 SVGAGI. V shed 8 bases and J shed 8 bases, with 15 bases lying between them. CDR3 amino acids: CASGTGRGEAFF. In DNA form, the CDR3 reads TGTGCCAGCGGTACAGGGAGGGGGGAAGCTTTCTTT.

The chain joins TRBV6-5 to TRBJ1-5, with TRBD1 as a possible D gene (6 bases). The CDR3 is 13 amino acids. Germline loops: CDR1 MNHEY, CDR2 SVGAGI. Trimming removed 5 bases from V and 5 bases from J, with 10 bases in between. The chain's CDR3 is CASSLGGYQPQHF. For the CDR3, the DNA is TGTGCCAGCAGTCTAGGGGGATATCAGCCCCAGCATTTT.

The gene calls are TRBV3-1 (or the pseudogene TRBV3-2) and TRBJ2-5; 7 nucleotides agree with TRBD1. The J segment lost 5 bases and the V segment lost 7 bases, leaving 13 bases of the junction unmatched. Per germline, CDR1 LGHDT and CDR2 YNNKEL (reference sequence). The CDR3 is 15 residues long. CDR3 region: CASTLGQVPFETQYF. The CDR3 nucleotides are TGTGCCAGCACCCTTGGACAGGTACCTTTTGAGACCCAGTACTTC.

The chain uses TRBV5-6 and TRBJ1-2; D is unclear. The CDR3 consists of 11 residues. Germline V lookup: CDR1 SGHDT, CDR2 YYEEEE. Trimming took off 6 bases at V and 8 bases at J, with 11 bases between the two ends. CDR3 nucleotide sequence: TGTGCCAGCACGGGAGGAAGCGGCTACACCTTC. Amino acid sequence: CASTGGSGYTF.

The chain employs TRBV15 and TRBJ1-1; D is unresolved. The length of the CDR3 is 15 residues. Germline V gene sequence: CDR1 LNHNV, CDR2 YYDKDF (reference sequence). V lost 5 bases and J lost 1, with 14 bases in between. This chain's CDR3 is CATSAVLRKNTEAFF. The DNA for the CDR3 is TGTGCCACCAGCGCTGTTTTGAGGAAGAACACTGAAGCTTTCTTT.

The J gene is TRBJ2-2, the V gene TRBV5-1, with a possible D match to TRBD2 (6 bases). Trimming took off 6 bases at V and 5 bases at J, with 20 bases between the two ends. Germline values: CDR1 SGHRS, CDR2 YFSETQ. The length of the CDR3 is 16 residues. CDR3 coding DNA: TGCGCCAGCACAAGGGCGGGGCGGGAAAGAACCGGGGAGCTGTTTTTT. Its protein product is CASTRAGRERTGELFF.

The CDR3 region is CASSLRTGQNEKLFF. In DNA form, the CDR3 reads TGTGCCAGCAGCCTTCGGACAGGGCAGAATGAAAAACTGTTTTTT. This chain joins TRBV7-7 and TRBJ1-4; 8 bases are a match to TRBD1. V shed 5 bases, J shed 5 bases, and the junction held 7 bases outside the gene matches. The CDR3 is 15 residues long. Germline V CDR1 and CDR2: SSHAT, FNYEAQ (reference sequence).

The chain carries TRBV19 and TRBJ2-3; D unresolved. The germline gives CDR1 LNHDA, CDR2 SQIVND (reference sequence). Trimming cost V 5 bases and J 0 bases, with 3 bases left between them. CDR3 length: 12 amino acids. The CDR3 reads CASSRSTDTQYF. In nucleotides, the CDR3 is TGTGCCAGTAGTCGGAGCACAGATACGCAGTATTTT.

The CDR3 region is CASSLTGAGQWDTQYF. Here the CDR3 DNA reads TGTGCCAGCAGCTTAACGGGAGCGGGGCAATGGGATACGCAGTATTTT. J is TRBJ2-3 and V is TRBV7-3, with 7 bases that match TRBD2. The CDR3 has 16 residues. Looked up from germline, CDR1 is SGHTA and CDR2 is FQGTGA. Losses at the gene ends were 0 bases for V and 6 bases for J; bases not matched to a gene: 9.

This rearrangement joins TRBV7-9 to TRBJ2-7; 9 bases are a match to TRBD2. Germline V CDR1 and CDR2: SEHNR, FQNEAQ (reference sequence). The V segment lost 8 bases and the J segment 2 bases; nucleotides outside the gene matches: 16. CDR3 length: 17 amino acids. CDR3 region: CASQGVPDSGGTYEQYF. In DNA, the CDR3 is TGTGCCAGCCAGGGGGTTCCCGATAGCGGGGGAACCTACGAGCAGTACTTC. Together with reference TRBV7-9 and TRBJ2-7, the CDR3 gives the full variable domain: DTGVSQNPRHKITKRGQNVTFRCDPISEHNRLYWYRQTLGQGPEFLTYFQNEAQLEKSRLLSDRFSAERPKGSFSTLEIQRTEQGDSAMYLCASQGVPDSGGTYEQYFGPGTRLTVT.

This clone was seen only once. The chain links TRBV5-1 to TRBJ2-5; D might be TRBD2 (5 bases). CDR1 is SGHRS, CDR2 YFSETQ, per germline. The CDR3 spans 13 residues. V lost 0 bases to trimming and J lost 3 bases, with 6 bases between them. The chain's CDR3 is CASSLGGEETQYF. The CDR3 nucleotides are TGCGCCAGCAGCTTGGGGGGAGAAGAGACCCAGTACTTC.

This chain connects TRBV6-6 to TRBJ1-5; no clear D gene. Germline CDR1 MNHNY, CDR2 SVGAGI (reference sequence). The CDR3 totals 14 residues. The germline V and J ends were trimmed by 8 bases and 4 bases, with 15 bases remaining between them. CDR3 coding DNA: TGTGCCAGCCTCCCGGAGGGTGGGAATCAGCCCCAGCATTTT. This gives the protein CASLPEGGNQPQHF.

V gene TRBV5-8 combines with J gene TRBJ1-4; TRBD1 matches at 8 bases. CDR3 length: 18 residues. The trim removed 4 bases at V and 2 bases at J, leaving 13 bases unmatched. Germline loops: CDR1 SGHTS, CDR2 YDEGEE. In DNA, the CDR3 is TGTGCCAGCAGCCCCGACAGGGGAAAGGTTTCGACTAATGAAAAACTGTTTTTT. The encoded protein is CASSPDRGKVSTNEKLFF.

The J gene is TRBJ1-2, the V gene TRBV5-5; the D is unclear. The CDR3 loop spans 14 amino acids. CDR1 is SGHKS and CDR2 is YYEKEE in the germline V gene (reference sequence). Trimming stripped 0 bases from V and 2 bases from J, with 8 bases between. As DNA, the CDR3 is TGTGCCAGCAGCTTGGGACATTCAAACTATGGCTACACCTTC. Encoded protein: CASSLGHSNYGYTF.

This clone appeared a single time. The genes are TRBV7-9 and TRBJ1-1; 7 positions match TRBD1. Germline CDR1 and CDR2: SEHNR and FQNEAQ (reference sequence). Losses at the gene ends were 0 bases for V and 1 base for J; bases not matched to a gene: 2. The CDR3 sequence is 15 residues long. As DNA, the CDR3 is TGTGCCAGCAGCTTAGCTGACAGGGCGAACACTGAAGCTTTCTTT. It specifies CASSLADRANTEAFF.

The chain carries TRBV5-5 and TRBJ2-2, with a weak D call TRBD2 (6 bases). Between the trimmed V and J ends, which lost 0 bases and 1 base, there was a span of 13 bases. CDR1 SGHKS and CDR2 YYEKEE come from the germline V gene (reference sequence). The CDR3 has 17 residues. The DNA for the CDR3 is TGTGCCAGCAGCTTGGCGGAAAGCGGGCGGAACACCGGGGAGCTGTTTTTT. It specifies CASSLAESGRNTGELFF.

This chain connects TRBV19 to TRBJ2-1; 14 bases match TRBD2. Germline lookup yields CDR1 LNHDA and CDR2 SQIVND (reference sequence). The CDR3 extends over 14 amino acids. V lost 5 bases, J lost 8 bases, and 2 bases stayed unmatched. Written as DNA, the CDR3 is TGTGCCAGTAGTGGGACTAGCGGGAGATATGAGCAGTTCTTC. Its translation is CASSGTSGRYEQFF.

This sequence joins TRBV5-1 and TRBJ2-1; no clear D. With 4 bases removed from V and 12 bases from J, the gap between germline ends came to 8 bases. The CDR3 contains 10 residues. Germline CDR1 reads SGHRS; CDR2 reads YFSETQ. The CDR3 protein is CASSRVVQFF. Here the CDR3 DNA reads TGCGCCAGCAGCCGGGTTGTGCAGTTCTTC.

V and J are TRBV7-9 and TRBJ2-7, with no clear D. The CDR3 totals 13 residues. V shed 6 bases and J shed 5 bases, with 14 bases lying between them. The V gene's germline CDR1 is SEHNR and CDR2 FQNEAQ (reference sequence). CDR3 sequence reads: CASRPWSINEQYF. CDR3 in DNA: TGTGCCAGCAGGCCCTGGTCTATAAACGAGCAGTACTTC.

A word on this clone: Likely a read error: the CDR3 ends without its conserved phenylalanine or tryptophan. The DNA is omitted, as the CDR3 cannot be located on it reliably, and the CDR3 follows TCRdb's listing. The chain joins TRBV5-1 to TRBJ1-5. Germline V gives CDR1 SGHRS, CDR2 YFSETQ. The CDR3 spans 8 residues, counting both ends. Here the CDR3 reads CANTPPGG.

The chain links TRBV5-5 to TRBJ1-1; D is unresolved. The CDR3 runs to 14 residues. V was pared by 2 bases and J by 0 bases, with 8 bases between. CDR1 is SGHKS and CDR2 is YYEKEE in the germline V gene (reference sequence). CDR3 in DNA: TGTGCCAGCAGCTTTTCAGGCTTGAACACTGAAGCTTTCTTT. Translated: CASSFSGLNTEAFF.

J is TRBJ1-1 and V is TRBV24-1, with D hard to call. Trimming pared 4 bases from V and 5 bases from J, leaving 10 bases between. The germline V gene has CDR1 KGHDR and CDR2 SFDVKD. The CDR3 extends over 13 amino acids. The CDR3 spells CATSDPSRTEAFF. CDR3 bases: TGTGCCACCAGTGACCCTAGCAGAACTGAAGCTTTCTTT.

The genes are TRBV5-5 and TRBJ1-1, with TRBD1 identical over 7 bases. Germline CDR1 reads SGHKS; CDR2 reads YYEKEE (reference sequence). CDR3 size: 13 residues. J gave up 5 bases and V 4 bases, and 5 bases lay outside the gene matches. In DNA, the CDR3 is TGTGCCAGCAGCATCGACAGGGTAACTGAAGCTTTCTTT. Encoded protein: CASSIDRVTEAFF.